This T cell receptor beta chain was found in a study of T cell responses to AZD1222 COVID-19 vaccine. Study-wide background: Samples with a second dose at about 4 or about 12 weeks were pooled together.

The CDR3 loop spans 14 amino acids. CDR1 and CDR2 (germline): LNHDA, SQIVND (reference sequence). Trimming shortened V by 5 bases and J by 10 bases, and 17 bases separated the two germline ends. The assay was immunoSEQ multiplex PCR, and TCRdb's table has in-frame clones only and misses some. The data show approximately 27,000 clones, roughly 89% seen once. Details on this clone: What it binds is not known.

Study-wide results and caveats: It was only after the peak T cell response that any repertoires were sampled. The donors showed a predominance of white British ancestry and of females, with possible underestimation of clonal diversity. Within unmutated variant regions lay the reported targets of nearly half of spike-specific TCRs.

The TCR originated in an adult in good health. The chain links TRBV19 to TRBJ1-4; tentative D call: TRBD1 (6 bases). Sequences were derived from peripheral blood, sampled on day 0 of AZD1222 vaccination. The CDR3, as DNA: TGTGCCAGTAGTGGCCCTGGGGGCTCGGGAAAACTGTTTTTT. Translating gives CASSGPGGSGKLFF. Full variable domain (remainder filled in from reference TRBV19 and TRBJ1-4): DGGITQSPKYLFRKEGQNVTLSCEQNLNHDAMYWYRQDPGQGLRLIYYSQIVNDFQKGDIAEGYSVSREKKESFPLTVTSAQKNPTAFYLCASSGPGGSGKLFFGSGTQLSVL.